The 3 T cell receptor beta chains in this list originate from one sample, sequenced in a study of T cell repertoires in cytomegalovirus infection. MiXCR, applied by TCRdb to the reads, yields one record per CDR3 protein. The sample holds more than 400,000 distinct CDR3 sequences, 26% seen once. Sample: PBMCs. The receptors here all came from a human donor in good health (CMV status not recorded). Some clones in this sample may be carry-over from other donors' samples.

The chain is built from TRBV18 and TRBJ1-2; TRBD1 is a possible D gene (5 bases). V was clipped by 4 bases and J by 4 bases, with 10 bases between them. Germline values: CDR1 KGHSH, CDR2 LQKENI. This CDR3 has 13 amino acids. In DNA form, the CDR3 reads TGTGCCAGCTCACAGGGGTACAGCTATGGCTACACCTTC. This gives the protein CASSQGYSYGYTF.

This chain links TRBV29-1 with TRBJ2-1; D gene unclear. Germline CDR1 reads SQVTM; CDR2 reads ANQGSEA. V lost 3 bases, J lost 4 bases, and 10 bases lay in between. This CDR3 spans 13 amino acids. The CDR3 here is CSVDGLGYNEQFF. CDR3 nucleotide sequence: TGCAGCGTTGATGGTCTAGGGTACAATGAGCAGTTCTTC.

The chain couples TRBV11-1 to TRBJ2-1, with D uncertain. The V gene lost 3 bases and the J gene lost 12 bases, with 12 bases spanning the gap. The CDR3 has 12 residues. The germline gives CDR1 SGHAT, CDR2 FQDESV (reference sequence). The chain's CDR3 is CASSLDRDRQFF. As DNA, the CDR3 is TGTGCCAGCAGCTTGGATAGGGATAGGCAGTTCTTC.